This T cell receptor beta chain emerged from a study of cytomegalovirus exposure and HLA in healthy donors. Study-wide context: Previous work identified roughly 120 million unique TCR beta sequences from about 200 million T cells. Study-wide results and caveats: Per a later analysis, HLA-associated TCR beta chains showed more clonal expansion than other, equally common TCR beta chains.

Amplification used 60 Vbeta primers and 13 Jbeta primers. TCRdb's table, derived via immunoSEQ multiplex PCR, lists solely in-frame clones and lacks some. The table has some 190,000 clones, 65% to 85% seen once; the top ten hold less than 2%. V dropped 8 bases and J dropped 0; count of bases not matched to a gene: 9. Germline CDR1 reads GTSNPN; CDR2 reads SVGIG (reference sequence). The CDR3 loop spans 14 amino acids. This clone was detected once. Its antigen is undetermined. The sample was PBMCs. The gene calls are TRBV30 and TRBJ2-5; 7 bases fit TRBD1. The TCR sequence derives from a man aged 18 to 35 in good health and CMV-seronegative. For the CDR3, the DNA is TGTGCCCTCCGGGACAGTCCTTACCAAGAGACCCAGTACTTC. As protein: CALRDSPYQETQYF. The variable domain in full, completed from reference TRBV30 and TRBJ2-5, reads SQTIHQWPATLVQPVGSPLSLECTVEGTSNPNLYWYRQAAGRGLQLLFYSVGIGQISSEVPQNLSASRPQDRQFILSSKKLLLSDSGFYLCALRDSPYQETQYFGPGTRLLVL.